This T cell receptor (beta chain) was identified during a study of T-cell reconstitution after alpha-beta-depleted transplantation in children. General study results and limits: A year had passed since transplant, and T-cell counts and diversity by then came mostly from newly produced T cells. The high TCRbeta diversity at day 60 in some patients came from surviving recipient T cells and thymic progenitors. Reported findings indicate that, about two months after transplant, alpha-beta T cells came from several hundred expanded clones, which were derived from non-depleted graft cells.

For this clonotype: Its antigen is not identified.

Unique molecular identifiers were incorporated when the TCRbeta library was constructed. TCRdb itself ran the PCR reads through MiXCR, one entry per CDR3 protein. The sample has about 460,000 distinct CDR3 sequences; approximately 10% are singletons. With V trimmed by 2 bases and J by 4 bases, 13 bases remained unmatched. The CDR3 has 19 residues. This chain joins TRBV12-3 or TRBV12-4 and TRBJ2-1, with 11 bases that match TRBD2. Sequenced here: PBMCs, mostly from graft donor cells, sampled 180 days after TCRalphabeta/CD19-depleted stem cell transplant. The TCR comes from a female patient between 2 and 15 years old who had a stem cell transplant for aplastic anemia, so the T cells may come from the graft donor. CDR3 protein: CASSLLPSIGTSGYNEQFF. The DNA of the CDR3 is TGTGCCAGCAGTTTACTTCCTTCCATCGGGACTAGCGGATACAATGAGCAGTTCTTC.